The subject of this entry is one T cell receptor beta chain. The data derive from a study of blood T cell repertoires in COVID-19. Study-level background: The samples span acute and convalescent COVID-19 from the United States, Italy and Spain. The cDNA or gDNA used as material had been derived from T cells, B-cell-depleted T cells, or PBMCs.

Measured with immunoSEQ multiplex PCR; TCRdb has only the in-frame clones, and not every one. The sample consists of approximately 310,000 clones, 75% to 90% of them appearing once. The V gene's germline CDR1 is SGHTA and CDR2 FQGNSA. This CDR3 has 15 residues. The germline V and J ends were trimmed by 4 bases and 0 bases, with 11 bases remaining between them. The receptor comes from a woman aged 25 to 39 who had been exposed to COVID-19. Sequencing used PBMCs or T cells enriched from blood (not recorded which). The rearrangement uses TRBV7-2 and TRBJ2-3, with unresolved D. CDR3 loop: CASSSSLRSTDTQYF. CDR3 coding DNA: TGTGCCAGCAGCTCCTCTTTGCGCAGCACAGATACGCAGTATTTT.